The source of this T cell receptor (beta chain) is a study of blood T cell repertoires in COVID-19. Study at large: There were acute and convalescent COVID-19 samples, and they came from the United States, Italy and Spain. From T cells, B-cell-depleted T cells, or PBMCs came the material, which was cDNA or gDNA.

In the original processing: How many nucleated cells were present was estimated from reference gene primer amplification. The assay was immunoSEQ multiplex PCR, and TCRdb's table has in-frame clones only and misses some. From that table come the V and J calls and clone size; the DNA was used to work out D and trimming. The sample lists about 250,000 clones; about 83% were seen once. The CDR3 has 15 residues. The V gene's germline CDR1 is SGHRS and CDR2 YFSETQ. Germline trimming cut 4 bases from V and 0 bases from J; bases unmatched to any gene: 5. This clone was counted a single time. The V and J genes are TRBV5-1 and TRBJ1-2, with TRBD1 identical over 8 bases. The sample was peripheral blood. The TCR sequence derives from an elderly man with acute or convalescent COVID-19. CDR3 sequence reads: CASSLGQASNYGYTF. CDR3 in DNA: TGCGCCAGCAGCCTGGGACAGGCGTCTAACTATGGCTACACCTTC.